This T cell receptor beta chain was identified during a study of blood T cell repertoires in COVID-19 (dated by TCRdb to 2018 to 2021). Context from the whole study: Samples from collaborators originated in the United States, Italy and Spain and spanned both the acute and convalescent phases of COVID-19. Where available, HLA class I and class II types were taken from metadata supplied by the sample provider and were not determined by assay-based typing. The sample metadata nearly always contained a de-identified subject ID, COVID-19 status, age in years and sex. A freely available public database, intended as a resource for researchers studying the immune response to SARS-CoV-2, is where the repertoires were released. The material from the prospective study consisted of cDNA or gDNA derived from T cells, B-cell-depleted T cells, or PBMCs. Samples came from the ongoing ImmuneRACE study (first 160 participants) plus 1,254 subjects from 6 global collaborators. Deeply sampled blood TCRbeta repertoires from subjects exposed to, actively infected with, or recovered from COVID-19 were included in the dataset.

Enrolling through a virtual design, the prospective study's participants ranged in age from about 18 to 89 years and lived across 20 to 25 United States geographic areas. In the prospective study, participants were assigned to cohorts based on the clinical history participants reported in a screening survey and a study questionnaire. For ImmuneRACE Cohort 3, a participant was defined as recovered based on two consecutive negative NP/OP PCR tests, clearance by a healthcare professional, or resolution of symptoms. Each participant in the prospective study had whole blood, serum and a nasopharyngeal or oropharyngeal swab collected by mobile phlebotomists. Additional blood draws and questionnaires over an approximately two-month period could optionally be provided by prospective study participants. Prospective study blood samples were shipped either frozen or at room temperature before DNA extraction.

General conclusions and limits of the study: The amount of clinical and demographic metadata varied by source and participant and was provided uncurated.

TCRbeta CDR3 regions were amplified from genomic DNA using the immunoSEQ Assay, a bias-controlled multiplex PCR. The authors processed their data as follows. Nucleated cell counts per sample were estimated from amplification of reference gene primers within the assay. Sequence reads were collapsed and filtered to measure the absolute abundance of every unique TCRbeta CDR3 rearrangement. For each sample, productive Simpson clonality was calculated as the square root of Simpson's diversity index across productive rearrangements. In its TCRdb copy, this immuneACCESS table keeps in-frame sequences only and misses some clones. Where compared with another copy, unresolved V genes explain less than half of these, and the others have no known cause. Clonal size and the V and J genes are those of that table, whereas D and trimming came from the DNA. This sample comprises about 480,000 clones, approximately 87% of them detected only once. The top ten clones comprise less than 2% of the sample.

As concerns this clone: Its specific antigen is unknown. It has no much larger one-base neighbor in the sample; base qualities were not kept.

The CDR3 goes from the cysteine to the phenylalanine over 11 residues. Only the CDR3 part of the read is kept: 33 bases, read in frame from the first base. V lost 3 bases and J lost 3 bases; the stretch between them is 3 bases long. CDR1 and CDR2 are drawn from the germline V gene: SGHAT, FQNNGV. The sequence was collected from a woman in her forties who had recovered from COVID-19. Recombination connected TRBV11-2 to TRBJ2-7, with the D gene not clear enough to name. Sample: PBMCs or T cells enriched from blood (not recorded which). The sequenced DNA is TGTGCCAGCAGCTTCAGCTACGAGCAGTACTTC. The encoded protein is CASSFSYEQYF. With the portions outside the CDR3 filled from the reference TRBV11-2 and TRBJ2-7 genes, the complete variable region becomes EAGVAQSPRYKIIEKRQSVAFWCNPISGHATLYWYQQILGQGPKLLIQFQNNGVVDDSQLPKDRFSAERLKGVDSTLKIQPAKLEDSAVYLCASSFSYEQYFGPGTRLTVT.